The rows below give T cell receptor beta chains drawn from one sample of a study of T-cell memory formation after mild COVID-19. TCRdb reprocessed the 5' RACE reads via MiXCR and lists one record per CDR3 protein. The table shows around 500,000 distinct CDR3 sequences, with roughly 18% occurring only once. The sample consisted of PBMCs or a T cell subset sorted from them (not recorded which). The receptors were sampled from an adult woman who had mild COVID-19 (a few samples of this study predate the infection). Cell type and time point are not known. The CDR3 runs from the conserved cysteine through the conserved F or W.

j_call v_call cdr3_aa
TRBJ1-2 TRBV7-6 CASSLERGSDYGYTF
TRBJ2-3 TRBV19 CASSIIPPPGRGTDTQYF
TRBJ2-1 TRBV7-3 CASSLNRGFLNEQFF
TRBJ2-4 TRBV9 CASSVGTSAVEGTQYF
TRBJ2-7 TRBV7-2 CASSLVPGPREQYF
TRBJ2-3 TRBV20-1 CSASRTATDTQYF
TRBJ2-1 TRBV18 CASSPLAVYNEQFF
TRBJ2-4 TRBV7-8 CASSLESQNIQYF
TRBJ2-5 TRBV20-1 CSAWRGFQETQYF
TRBJ2-7 TRBV24-1 CATSSGRGLAYEQYF
TRBJ2-7 TRBV7-8 CASSLAVAGGAYEQYF
TRBJ2-7 TRBV16 CASSPRLAGYEQYF
TRBJ2-3 TRBV7-6 CATGMTGGPTDTQYF
TRBJ2-3 TRBV6-6 CASSDNAGGPTDTQYF
TRBJ1-2 TRBV7-2 CASSWGGANYGYTF
TRBJ2-3 TRBV5-6 CASTVTSGTSDTQYF
TRBJ2-7 TRBV11-2 CASSFDGHTIYEQYF
TRBJ1-6 TRBV27 CASRPRGDHNSPLHF
TRBJ2-1 TRBV5-6 CASSTWTGGYSYNEQFF
TRBJ1-2 TRBV4-1 CASSQESGRGQRGYTF
TRBJ2-1 TRBV11-2 CASSSGVKNEQFF
TRBJ2-7 TRBV29-1 CSVREKGQYF
TRBJ2-1 TRBV6-2/TRBV6-3 CASSYPGRDEQFF
TRBJ1-6 TRBV7-9 CASRGPGQRNSPLHF
TRBJ1-2 TRBV5-1 CASSFGTGRGYTF
TRBJ2-1 TRBV19 CASSPIAGGGVNEQFF
TRBJ2-2 TRBV24-1 CATSDATRAGTNTGELFF
TRBJ2-1 TRBV7-9 CASSRLPGTGKYNEQFF
TRBJ2-7 TRBV3-1 CASSQGAGVYEQYF
TRBJ2-7 TRBV13 CASSPAADYEQYF
TRBJ1-2 TRBV25-1 CASSAQEDLYGYTF
TRBJ1-2 TRBV19 CASTRTSGRGYTF
TRBJ1-5 TRBV19 CASIPGQGSYQPQHF
TRBJ2-7 TRBV27 CASSFHGSYEQYF
TRBJ1-1 TRBV12-3/TRBV12-4 CASSLALGRGNTEAFF
TRBJ2-7 TRBV4-1 CASSQALGGATYEQYF
TRBJ1-1 TRBV7-9 CASSLTGQENTEAFF
TRBJ2-2 TRBV13 CASSEEPGELFF
TRBJ1-6 TRBV12-3/TRBV12-4 CASSLAVYYNSPLHF
TRBJ2-3 TRBV5-1 CASSHTGTGTDTQYF
TRBJ1-1 TRBV15 CATSRGLSGLNTEAFF
TRBJ1-2 TRBV6-6 CASKPGQGYGYTF
TRBJ1-2 TRBV5-5 CASSLETGPLFYGYTF
TRBJ2-3 TRBV9 CASSQRQGMADTQYF
TRBJ1-1 TRBV11-2 CASSGGRGIFSTEAFF
TRBJ1-2 TRBV7-2 CASSSGWGGYTF
TRBJ1-4 TRBV18 CASSQGDGEKLFF
TRBJ2-5 TRBV5-6 CASSPLGQQLGETQYF
TRBJ1-1 TRBV12-3/TRBV12-4 CASSPLGWANTEAFF
TRBJ2-1 TRBV28 CASSSWASGSYNEQFF
TRBJ1-2 TRBV7-2 CASSLARDVGYTF